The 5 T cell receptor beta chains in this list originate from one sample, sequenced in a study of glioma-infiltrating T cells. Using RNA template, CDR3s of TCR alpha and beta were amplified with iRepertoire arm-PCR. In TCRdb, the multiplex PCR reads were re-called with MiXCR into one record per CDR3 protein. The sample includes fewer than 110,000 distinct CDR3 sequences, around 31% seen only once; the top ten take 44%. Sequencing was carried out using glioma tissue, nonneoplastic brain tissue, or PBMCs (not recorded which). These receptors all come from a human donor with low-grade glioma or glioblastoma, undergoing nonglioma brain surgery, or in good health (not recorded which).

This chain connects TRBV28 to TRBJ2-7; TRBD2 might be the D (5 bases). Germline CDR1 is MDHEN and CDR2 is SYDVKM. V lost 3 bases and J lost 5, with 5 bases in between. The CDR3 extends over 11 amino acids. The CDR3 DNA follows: TGTGCCAGCAGTTTCGGGGACGAGCAGTACTTC. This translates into CASSFGDEQYF.

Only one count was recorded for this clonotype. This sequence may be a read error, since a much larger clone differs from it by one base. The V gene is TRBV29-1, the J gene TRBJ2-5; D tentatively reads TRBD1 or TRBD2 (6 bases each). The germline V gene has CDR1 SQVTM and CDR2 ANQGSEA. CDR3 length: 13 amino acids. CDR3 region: CSVGVGGTETKYF. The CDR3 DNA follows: TGCAGCGTTGGAGTGGGGGGCACTGAGACCAAGTACTTC.

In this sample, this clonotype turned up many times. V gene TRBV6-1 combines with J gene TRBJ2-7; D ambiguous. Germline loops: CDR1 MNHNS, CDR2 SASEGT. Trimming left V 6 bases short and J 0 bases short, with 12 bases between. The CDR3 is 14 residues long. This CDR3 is CASRKETLSYEQYF. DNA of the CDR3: TGTGCCAGCAGAAAGGAAACCCTCTCCTACGAGCAGTACTTC.

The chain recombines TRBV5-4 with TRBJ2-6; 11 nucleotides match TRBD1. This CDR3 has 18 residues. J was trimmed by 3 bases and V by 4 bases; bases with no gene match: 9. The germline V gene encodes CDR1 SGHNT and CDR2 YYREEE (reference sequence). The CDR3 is CASSRGQGAPRGANVLTF. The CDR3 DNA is TGTGCCAGCAGCAGAGGACAGGGGGCGCCCCGTGGGGCCAACGTCCTGACTTTC.

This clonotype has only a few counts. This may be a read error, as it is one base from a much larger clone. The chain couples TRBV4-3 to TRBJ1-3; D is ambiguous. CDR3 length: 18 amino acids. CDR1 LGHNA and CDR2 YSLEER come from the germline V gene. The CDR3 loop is CAGSQDFSSAYSGNTIYF. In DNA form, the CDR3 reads TGCGCCGGCAGCCAAGATTTTTCGTCAGCTTACTCTGGAAACACCATATATTTT.